This TCR beta chain was documented in a study of patients and donors after allogeneic stem cell transplantation. TCRdb re-derived calls from the RT-PCR reads in MiXCR, one entry per CDR3 protein. The data hold under 200,000 distinct CDR3 sequences, with 24% observed a single time. The sequenced sample consisted of blood, either unsorted or a sorted T cell fraction (not recorded which). The TCR comes from a human donor who was either an allogeneic HSCT recipient or a stem cell or donor lymphocyte infusion donor (not recorded which). It is not recorded whose cells these are; they may come from a transplant donor.

In DNA, the CDR3 is TGCAGTGCTAGAGCCACGGGGCAGTACTTC. Amino acids: CSARATGQYF. The chain links TRBV20-1 to TRBJ2-7; D not resolved. The CDR3 consists of 10 residues. V gave up 1 base and J gave up 9 bases, with 7 bases separating them. CDR1 is DFQATT and CDR2 is SNEGSKA in the germline V gene (reference sequence).